This T cell receptor beta chain is drawn from a study of shared clonotypes between healthy human individuals. The assay ran at deep level. Several immunoSEQ plates held equal portions of the genomic DNA taken from each subset. Some clones are missing from TCRdb's copy, which holds only in-frame ones; the method was immunoSEQ multiplex PCR. Of about 1.1 million clones listed, around 78% are singletons. The investigators split CD4+ cells into a CD45RA+ naive subset and a CD45RA-negative memory subset. The sequenced sample was memory CD4+ T cells from PBMCs. Subset reported: CD45RA-negative fraction. The TCR sequence derives from a man between 18 and 29 years old in good health. Some clones in this sample may be carry-over from other donors' samples.

The CDR3 spells CASSPGTGNTNEQFF. The CDR3 DNA reads as TGCGCCAGCAGCCCCGGGACAGGGAATACGAATGAGCAGTTCTTC. The rearrangement links TRBV5-1 to TRBJ2-1; 9 bases agree with TRBD1. Germline CDR1 SGHRS, CDR2 YFSETQ. This CDR3 is built from 15 residues. Trimming removed 4 bases from V and 7 bases from J; junction bases left unmatched: 9.